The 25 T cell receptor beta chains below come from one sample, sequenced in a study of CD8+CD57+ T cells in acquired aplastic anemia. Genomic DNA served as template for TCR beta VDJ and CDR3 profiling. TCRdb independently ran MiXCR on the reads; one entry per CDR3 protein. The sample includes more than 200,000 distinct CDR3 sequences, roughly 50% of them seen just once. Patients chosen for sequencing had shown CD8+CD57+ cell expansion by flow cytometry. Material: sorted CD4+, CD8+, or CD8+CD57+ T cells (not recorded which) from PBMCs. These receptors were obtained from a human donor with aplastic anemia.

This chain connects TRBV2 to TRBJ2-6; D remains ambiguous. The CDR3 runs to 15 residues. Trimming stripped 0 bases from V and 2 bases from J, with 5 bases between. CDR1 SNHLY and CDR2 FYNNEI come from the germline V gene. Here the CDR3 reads CASSEAQPGANVLTF. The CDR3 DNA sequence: TGTGCCAGCAGTGAAGCGCAACCTGGGGCCAACGTCCTGACTTTC.

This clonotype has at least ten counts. CDR3 protein: CAWKEVVQYF. DNA for the CDR3: TGTGCCTGGAAGGAAGTAGTGCAGTACTTC. J is TRBJ2-7 and V is TRBV30; D call uncertain. CDR1 GTSNPN and CDR2 SVGIG come from the germline V gene (reference sequence). The CDR3 has 10 residues. V dropped 4 bases and J dropped 9 bases, with 10 bases sitting between them.

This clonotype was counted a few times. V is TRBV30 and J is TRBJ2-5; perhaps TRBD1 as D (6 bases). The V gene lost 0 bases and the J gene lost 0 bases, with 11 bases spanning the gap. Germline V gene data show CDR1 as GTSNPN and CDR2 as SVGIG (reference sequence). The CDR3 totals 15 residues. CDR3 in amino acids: CAWSVIGTNQETQYF. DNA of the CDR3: TGTGCCTGGAGTGTAATAGGGACAAACCAAGAGACCCAGTACTTC.

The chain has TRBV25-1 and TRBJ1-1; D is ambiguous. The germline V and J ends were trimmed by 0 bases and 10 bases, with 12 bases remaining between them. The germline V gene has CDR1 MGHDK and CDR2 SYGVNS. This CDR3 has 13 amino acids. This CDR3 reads CASSEYLGERAFF. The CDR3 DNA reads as TGTGCCAGCAGTGAATATTTGGGAGAAAGAGCTTTCTTT.

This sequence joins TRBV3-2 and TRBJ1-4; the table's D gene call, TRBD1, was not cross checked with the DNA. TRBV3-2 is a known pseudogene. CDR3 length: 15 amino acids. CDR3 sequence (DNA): TGTGCCAGCAGCCTAAGCAGGGGGGTGAGTGAAAAACTGTTTTTT. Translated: CASSLSRGVSEKLFF.

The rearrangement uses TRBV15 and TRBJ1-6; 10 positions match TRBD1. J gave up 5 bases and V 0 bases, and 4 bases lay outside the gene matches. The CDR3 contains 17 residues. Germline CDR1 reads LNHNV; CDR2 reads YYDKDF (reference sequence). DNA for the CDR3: TGTGCCACCAGCAGAGATTGGACAGGGGGTAATAATTCACCCCTCCACTTT. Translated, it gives CATSRDWTGGNNSPLHF.

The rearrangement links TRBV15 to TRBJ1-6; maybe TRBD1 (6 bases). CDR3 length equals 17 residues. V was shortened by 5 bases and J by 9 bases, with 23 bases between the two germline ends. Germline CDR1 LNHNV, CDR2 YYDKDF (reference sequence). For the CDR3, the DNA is TGTGCCACCAGCTCCGGGACAAGGATCTACTTAGGTTCACCCCTCCACTTT. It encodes CATSSGTRIYLGSPLHF.

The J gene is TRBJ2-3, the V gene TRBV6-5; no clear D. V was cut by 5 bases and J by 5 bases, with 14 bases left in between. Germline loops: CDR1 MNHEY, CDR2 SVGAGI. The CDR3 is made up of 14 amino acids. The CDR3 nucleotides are TGTGCCAGCAGTGGGTCTTGGGTGGGAGATACGCAGTATTTT. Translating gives CASSGSWVGDTQYF.

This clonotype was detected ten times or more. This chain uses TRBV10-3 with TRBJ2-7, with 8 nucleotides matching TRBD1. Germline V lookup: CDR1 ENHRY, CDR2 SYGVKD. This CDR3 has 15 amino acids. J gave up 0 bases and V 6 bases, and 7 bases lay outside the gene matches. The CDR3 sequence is CAISNRGASSYEQYF. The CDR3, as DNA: TGTGCCATCAGCAACAGGGGGGCGAGCTCCTACGAGCAGTACTTC.

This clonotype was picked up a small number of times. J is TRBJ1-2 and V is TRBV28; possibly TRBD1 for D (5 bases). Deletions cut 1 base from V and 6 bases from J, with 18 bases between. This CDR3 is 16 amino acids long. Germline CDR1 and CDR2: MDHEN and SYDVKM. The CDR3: CASSLSARIGGDGYTF. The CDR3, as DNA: TGTGCCAGCAGTTTATCTGCCCGTATCGGAGGGGATGGCTACACCTTC.

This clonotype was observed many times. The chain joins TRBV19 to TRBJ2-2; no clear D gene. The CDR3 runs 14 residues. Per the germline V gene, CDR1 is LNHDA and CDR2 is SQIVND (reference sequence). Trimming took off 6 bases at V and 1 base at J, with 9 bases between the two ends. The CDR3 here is CASRQAVNTGELFF. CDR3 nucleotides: TGTGCCAGTAGGCAGGCGGTGAACACCGGGGAGCTGTTTTTT.

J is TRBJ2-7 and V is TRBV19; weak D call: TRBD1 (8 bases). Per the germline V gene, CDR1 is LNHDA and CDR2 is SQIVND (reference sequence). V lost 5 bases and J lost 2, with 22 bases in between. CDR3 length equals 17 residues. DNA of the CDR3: TGTGCCAGTAGTCAACAGGGGGGGACCGGGATTACCTACGAGCAGTACTTC. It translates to CASSQQGGTGITYEQYF.

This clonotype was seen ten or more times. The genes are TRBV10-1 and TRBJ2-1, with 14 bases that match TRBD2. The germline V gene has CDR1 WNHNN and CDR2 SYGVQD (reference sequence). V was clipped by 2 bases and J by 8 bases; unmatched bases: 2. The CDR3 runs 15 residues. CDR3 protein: CASSEGLAGGYEQFF. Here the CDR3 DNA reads TGCGCCAGCAGTGAGGGACTAGCGGGGGGATATGAGCAGTTCTTC.

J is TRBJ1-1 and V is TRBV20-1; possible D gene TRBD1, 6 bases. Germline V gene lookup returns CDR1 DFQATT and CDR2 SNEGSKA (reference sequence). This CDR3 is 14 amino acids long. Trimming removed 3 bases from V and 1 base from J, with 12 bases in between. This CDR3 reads CSARGQGGNTEAFF. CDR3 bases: TGCAGTGCTAGGGGACAAGGGGGGAACACTGAAGCTTTCTTT.

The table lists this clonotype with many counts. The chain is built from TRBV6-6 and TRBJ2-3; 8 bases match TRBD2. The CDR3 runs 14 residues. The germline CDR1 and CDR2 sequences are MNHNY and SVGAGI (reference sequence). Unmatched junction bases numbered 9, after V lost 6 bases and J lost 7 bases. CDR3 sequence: CASRPGGGGYTQYF. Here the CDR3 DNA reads TGTGCCAGCAGACCCGGGGGGGGTGGCTATACGCAGTATTTT.

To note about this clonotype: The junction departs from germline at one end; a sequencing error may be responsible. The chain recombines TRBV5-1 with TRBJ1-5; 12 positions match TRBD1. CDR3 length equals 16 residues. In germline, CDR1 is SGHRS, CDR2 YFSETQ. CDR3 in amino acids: CANSTGTGGRNQPQHF. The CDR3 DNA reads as TGCGCCAACAGCACTGGGACAGGGGGCCGGAATCAGCCCCAGCATTTT.

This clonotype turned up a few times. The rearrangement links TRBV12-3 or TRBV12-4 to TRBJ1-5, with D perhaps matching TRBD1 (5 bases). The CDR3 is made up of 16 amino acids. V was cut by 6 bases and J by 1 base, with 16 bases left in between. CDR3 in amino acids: CASRPPGPTSNQPQHF. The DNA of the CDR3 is TGTGCCAGCAGGCCCCCGGGACCCACCAGCAATCAGCCCCAGCATTTT.

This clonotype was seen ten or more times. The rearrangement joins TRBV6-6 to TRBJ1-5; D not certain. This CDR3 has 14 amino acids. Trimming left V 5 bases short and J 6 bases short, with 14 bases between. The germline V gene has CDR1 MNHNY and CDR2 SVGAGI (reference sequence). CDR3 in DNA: TGTGCCAGCAGTCCCTCGGGGAACGGTCAGCCCCAGCATTTT. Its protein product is CASSPSGNGQPQHF.

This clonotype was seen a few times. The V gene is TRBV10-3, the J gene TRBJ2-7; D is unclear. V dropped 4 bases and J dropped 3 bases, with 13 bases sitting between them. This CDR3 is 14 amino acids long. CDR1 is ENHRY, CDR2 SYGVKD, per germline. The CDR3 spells CAISAPTSSYEQYF. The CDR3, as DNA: TGTGCCATCAGTGCTCCTACGAGTAGCTACGAGCAGTACTTC.

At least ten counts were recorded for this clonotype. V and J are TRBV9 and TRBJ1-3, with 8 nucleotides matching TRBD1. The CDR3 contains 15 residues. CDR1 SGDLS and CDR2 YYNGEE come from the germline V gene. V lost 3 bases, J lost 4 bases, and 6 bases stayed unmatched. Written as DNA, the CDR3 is TGTGCCAGCAGCGAGGGACAGGCTCGGGGAAACACCATATATTTT. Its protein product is CASSEGQARGNTIYF.

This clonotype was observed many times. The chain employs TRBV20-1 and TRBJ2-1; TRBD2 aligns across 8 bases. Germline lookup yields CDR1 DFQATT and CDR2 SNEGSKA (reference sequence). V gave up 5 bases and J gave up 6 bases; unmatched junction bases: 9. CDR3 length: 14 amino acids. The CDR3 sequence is CSAPRGGMSNEQFF. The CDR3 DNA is TGCAGTGCTCCCCGGGGGGGCATGTCCAATGAGCAGTTCTTC.

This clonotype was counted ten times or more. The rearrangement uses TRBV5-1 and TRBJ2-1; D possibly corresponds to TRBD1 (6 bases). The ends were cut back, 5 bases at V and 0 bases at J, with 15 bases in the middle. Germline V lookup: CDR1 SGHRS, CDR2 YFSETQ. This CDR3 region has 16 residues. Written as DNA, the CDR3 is TGCGCCAGCAGAGCTAGGACAGCGAGCTCCTACAATGAGCAGTTCTTC. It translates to CASRARTASSYNEQFF.

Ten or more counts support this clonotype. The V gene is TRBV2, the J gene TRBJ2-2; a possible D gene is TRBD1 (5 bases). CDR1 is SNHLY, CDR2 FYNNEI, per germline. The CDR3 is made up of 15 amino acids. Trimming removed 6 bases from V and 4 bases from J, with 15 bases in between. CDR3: CASSRQGGITGELFF. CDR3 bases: TGTGCCAGCAGCCGGCAGGGTGGTATCACCGGGGAGCTGTTTTTT. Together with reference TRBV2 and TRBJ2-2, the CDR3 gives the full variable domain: EPEVTQTPSHQVTQMGQEVILRCVPISNHLYFYWYRQILGQKVEFLVSFYNNEISEKSEIFDDQFSVERPDGSNFTLKIRSTKLEDSAMYFCASSRQGGITGELFFGEGSRLTVL.

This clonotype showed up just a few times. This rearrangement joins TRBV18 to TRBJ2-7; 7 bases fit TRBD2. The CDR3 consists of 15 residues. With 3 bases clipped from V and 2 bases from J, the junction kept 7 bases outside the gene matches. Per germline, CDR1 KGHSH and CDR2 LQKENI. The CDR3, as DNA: TGTGCCAGCTCACCCGGGCTAGCGGAGACCTACGAGCAGTACTTC. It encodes CASSPGLAETYEQYF.

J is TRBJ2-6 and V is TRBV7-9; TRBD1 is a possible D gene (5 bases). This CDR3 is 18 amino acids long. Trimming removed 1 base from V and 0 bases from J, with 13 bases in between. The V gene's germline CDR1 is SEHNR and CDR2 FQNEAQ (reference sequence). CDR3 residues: CASSLGRLRASGANVLTF. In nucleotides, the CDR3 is TGTGCCAGCAGCTTAGGTCGACTCAGGGCCTCTGGGGCCAACGTCCTGACTTTC.